The next 26 T cell receptor beta chains were all read from a single sample in a study of cytomegalovirus exposure and HLA in healthy donors. PCR involved 60 Vbeta and 13 Jbeta primers. The assay was immunoSEQ multiplex PCR, and TCRdb's table has in-frame clones only and misses some. The sample holds about 190,000 clones, 81% seen once. The sample was PBMCs. These receptors all come from a man aged 45-65 years in good health and CMV-seronegative.

CDR3 protein: CASSPEGSPLHF. DNA for the CDR3: TGTGCCAGCAGCCCTGAGGGTTCACCCCTCCACTTT. The V and J genes are TRBV5-4 and TRBJ1-6; D is unclear. Trimming cost V 4 bases and J 9 bases, with 8 bases left between them. The germline gives CDR1 SGHNT, CDR2 YYREEE (reference sequence). This CDR3 is 12 amino acids long.

This CDR3 reads CASSQDPWSGQGIIDYGYTF. The DNA of the CDR3 is TGTGCCAGCAGCCAAGATCCGTGGAGCGGACAGGGGATAATCGACTATGGCTACACCTTC. J is TRBJ1-2 and V is TRBV4-2; 9 bases are shared with TRBD1. V trimming: 0 bases; J trimming: 3 bases; junction bases outside the gene matches: 17. Germline loops: CDR1 LGHNA, CDR2 YNFKEQ. The CDR3 is made up of 20 amino acids.

V and J are TRBV29-1 and TRBJ2-1; 12 bases are a match to TRBD2. With 4 bases clipped from V and 9 bases from J, the junction kept 4 bases outside the gene matches. Germline V gene lookup returns CDR1 SQVTM and CDR2 ANQGSEA. CDR3 size: 13 residues. The CDR3 region has the DNA TGCAGCGTTGCTAGCGGGGGGGCTGGTGAGCAGTTCTTC. This sequence encodes CSVASGGAGEQFF.

This clone was counted only a few times. The V and J genes are TRBV29-1 and TRBJ2-1; 9 positions match TRBD2. The CDR3 runs 14 residues. With 3 bases clipped from V and 6 bases from J, the junction kept 6 bases outside the gene matches. In germline, CDR1 is SQVTM, CDR2 ANQGSEA. CDR3 nucleotide sequence: TGCAGCGTTGACGAGGCGGGGGGGATCAATGAGCAGTTCTTC. As protein: CSVDEAGGINEQFF.

The chain recombines TRBV19 with TRBJ2-7; 9 bases are shared with TRBD2. Trimming at V came to 7 bases and at J to 7 bases, leaving 17 bases not matched to a gene. CDR1 is LNHDA and CDR2 is SQIVND in the germline V gene (reference sequence). The CDR3 consists of 16 residues. The CDR3: CASMRDSGGSPGEQYF. DNA for the CDR3: TGTGCCAGTATGCGTGATAGCGGGGGCTCTCCGGGGGAGCAGTACTTC.

The rearrangement links TRBV10-3 to TRBJ1-4, with D hard to call. Trimming removed 2 bases at V and 4 bases at J, with 8 bases between. This CDR3 has 14 residues. Germline V gene lookup returns CDR1 ENHRY and CDR2 SYGVKD. This CDR3 reads CAISEAIDNEKLFF. As DNA, the CDR3 is TGTGCCATCAGTGAGGCGATAGATAATGAAAAACTGTTTTTT.

This clone was detected once. V is TRBV30 and J is TRBJ1-5; the D gene is possibly TRBD1 (5 bases). CDR3 size: 13 residues. V was trimmed by 2 bases and J by 4 bases, leaving 9 bases between them. CDR1 and CDR2 from the germline V gene are GTSNPN and SVGIG (reference sequence). The CDR3 nucleotides read TGTGCCTGGAGTAACGGGGGGAATCAGCCCCAGCATTTT. Translating gives CAWSNGGNQPQHF.

The chain carries TRBV18 and TRBJ2-3; 10 bases map to TRBD1. The CDR3 totals 14 residues. J lost 6 bases, V lost 2 bases, and 2 bases had no gene match. Germline V gene lookup returns CDR1 KGHSH and CDR2 LQKENI. The CDR3 nucleotides are TGTGCCAGCTCACCAGGACAGGGGGGGGATACGCAGTATTTT. It yields the protein CASSPGQGGDTQYF.

This chain joins TRBV19 and TRBJ1-1; D is uncertain. Looked up from germline, CDR1 is LNHDA and CDR2 is SQIVND (reference sequence). Between the trimmed V and J ends, which lost 2 bases and 4 bases, there was a span of 11 bases. The CDR3 spans 14 residues. The CDR3 sequence: CASSIRPGGTEAFF. The CDR3 bases are TGTGCCAGTAGTATACGGCCGGGAGGCACTGAAGCTTTCTTT.

The rearrangement joins TRBV28 to TRBJ1-1; D possibly corresponds to TRBD1 (6 bases). Per germline, CDR1 MDHEN and CDR2 SYDVKM. CDR3 size: 14 residues. Trimming took 8 bases from V and 1 from J, leaving 14 bases between them. This CDR3 is CASFNRARNTEAFF. For the CDR3, the DNA is TGTGCCAGCTTCAACAGGGCCCGGAACACTGAAGCTTTCTTT. Using reference TRBV28 and TRBJ1-1 for the parts outside the CDR3, the full variable domain is DVKVTQSSRYLVKRTGEKVFLECVQDMDHENMFWYRQDPGLGLRLIYFSYDVKMKEKGDIPEGYSVSREKKERFSLILESASTNQTSMYLCASFNRARNTEAFFGQGTRLTVV.

This clone showed up just a few times. V usage is TRBV7-2 and J usage is TRBJ2-1; D possibly corresponds to TRBD1 (6 bases). The length of the CDR3 is 15 residues. With 1 base removed from V and 6 bases from J, the gap between germline ends came to 13 bases. From germline, CDR1 is SGHTA and CDR2 FQGNSA. Written as DNA, the CDR3 is TGTGCCAGCAGCTTAGGGGGGCGCTTACTCAATGAGCAGTTCTTC. Translated, it gives CASSLGGRLLNEQFF. The full variable domain, completed using reference TRBV7-2 and TRBJ2-1, is GAGVSQSPSNKVTEKGKDVELRCDPISGHTALYWYRQSLGQGLEFLIYFQGNSAPDKSGLPSDRFSAERTGGSVSTLTIQRTQQEDSAVYLCASSLGGRLLNEQFFGPGTRLTVL.

This clone occurred a few times. The rearrangement uses TRBV18 and TRBJ1-5; D uncertain. Germline V gene lookup returns CDR1 KGHSH and CDR2 LQKENI. The V end was cut by 4 bases, the J end by 0 bases, with 10 bases between. The CDR3 sequence is 15 residues long. The DNA of the CDR3 is TGTGCCAGCTCACGATACTCCGATAGCAATCAGCCCCAGCATTTT. It yields the protein CASSRYSDSNQPQHF.

The rearrangement uses TRBV7-9 and TRBJ1-2; 9 positions agree with TRBD1. Trimming removed 1 base from V and 8 bases from J; junction bases left unmatched: 2. The CDR3 loop spans 13 amino acids. From germline, CDR1 is SEHNR and CDR2 FQNEAQ (reference sequence). The CDR3 sequence: CASSLGTGAGYTF. The CDR3 DNA reads TGTGCCAGCAGCTTAGGGACAGGGGCCGGCTACACCTTC.

The DNA for the CDR3 is TGTGCCAGCTCAAATGGACAGGATCAAGAGACCCAGTACTTC. It encodes CASSNGQDQETQYF. The chain employs TRBV18 and TRBJ2-5; 7 bases align to TRBD1. The CDR3 spans 14 residues. The trim removed 5 bases at V and 2 bases at J, leaving 5 bases unmatched. Germline CDR1 reads KGHSH; CDR2 reads LQKENI.

This CDR3 is CASSPGPGLANEKYF. As DNA, the CDR3 is TGTGCCAGCAGCCCCGGCCCGGGACTAGCGAATGAGAAGTACTTC. The chain uses TRBV9 and TRBJ2-5; 10 bases align to TRBD2. Germline CDR1 SGDLS, CDR2 YYNGEE. The CDR3 contains 15 residues. V gave up 4 bases and J gave up 12 bases; unmatched junction bases: 15. Looking up the rest from reference TRBV9 and TRBJ2-5 gives the full variable domain: DSGVTQTPKHLITATGQRVTLRCSPRSGDLSVYWYQQSLDQGLQFLIQYYNGEERAKGNILERFSAQQFPDLHSELNLSSLELGDSALYFCASSPGPGLANEKYFGPGTRLLVL.

The V gene is TRBV2, the J gene TRBJ2-3; D remains unclear. CDR3 length equals 14 residues. Germline CDR1 SNHLY, CDR2 FYNNEI. V lost 6 bases to trimming and J lost 2 bases, with 12 bases between them. The CDR3 region has the DNA TGTGCCAGCAGGCCCTTGAGCTCCACAGATACGCAGTATTTT. As protein: CASRPLSSTDTQYF. The full variable domain, in which reference TRBV2 and TRBJ2-3 provide the parts outside the CDR3, is EPEVTQTPSHQVTQMGQEVILRCVPISNHLYFYWYRQILGQKVEFLVSFYNNEISEKSEIFDDQFSVERPDGSNFTLKIRSTKLEDSAMYFCASRPLSSTDTQYFGPGTRLTVL.

This chain links TRBV5-5 with TRBJ1-1; D possibly corresponds to TRBD1 (6 bases). Germline values: CDR1 SGHKS, CDR2 YYEKEE (reference sequence). The CDR3 is 16 residues long. Deletions cut 4 bases from V and 0 bases from J, with 16 bases between. The CDR3 reads CASSHLGGGLNTEAFF. DNA of the CDR3: TGTGCCAGCAGCCACCTAGGGGGGGGACTGAACACTGAAGCTTTCTTT.

The chain couples TRBV9 to TRBJ1-3; D perhaps matches TRBD1 (6 bases). V gave up 4 bases and J gave up 0 bases, with 11 bases separating them. Germline CDR1 SGDLS, CDR2 YYNGEE. The CDR3 runs 15 residues. This CDR3 is CASSQDSRSGNTIYF. CDR3 nucleotides: TGTGCCAGCAGCCAGGACAGCCGCTCTGGAAACACCATATATTTT.

The rearrangement uses TRBV19 and TRBJ1-2; a weak D match, TRBD1 (6 bases). This CDR3 contains 12 residues. CDR1 and CDR2 from the germline V gene are LNHDA and SQIVND (reference sequence). Trimming removed 3 bases at V and 7 bases at J, with 9 bases between. The CDR3, as DNA: TGTGCCAGTAGTATTATCAGGGGTGGCTACACCTTC. Protein: CASSIIRGGYTF.

This chain links TRBV15 with TRBJ2-5; the D gene is possibly TRBD1 (5 bases). Germline lookup yields CDR1 LNHNV and CDR2 YYDKDF (reference sequence). The length of the CDR3 is 15 residues. The V gene lost 2 bases and the J gene lost 1 base, with 11 bases spanning the gap. In nucleotides, the CDR3 is TGTGCCACCAGCAGACGCCCAGGGCGCCAAGAGACCCAGTACTTC. Translated: CATSRRPGRQETQYF.

This clone has only a few counts. V and J are TRBV30 and TRBJ2-6; a weak D match, TRBD1 (6 bases). CDR3 length: 24 amino acids. The germline gives CDR1 GTSNPN, CDR2 SVGIG (reference sequence). Between the trimmed V and J ends, which lost 4 bases and 1 base, there was a span of 38 bases. CDR3 residues: CAWNLSPFRLAATGNRSGANVLTF. In DNA form, the CDR3 reads TGTGCCTGGAATTTAAGTCCTTTCCGGTTGGCTGCAACAGGGAATCGGTCTGGGGCCAACGTCCTGACTTTC.

This clone was counted between two and nine times. This chain joins TRBV5-6 and TRBJ1-6, with a weak D call TRBD1 (5 bases). The CDR3 is made up of 14 amino acids. Germline V gene data show CDR1 as SGHDT and CDR2 as YYEEEE. V lost 1 base and J lost 9, with 11 bases in between. DNA of the CDR3: TGTGCCAGCAGCTTGAGGGGTCTCAGTTCACCCCTCCACTTT. Translating it yields CASSLRGLSSPLHF.

As DNA, the CDR3 is TGTGCCAGCACCTACAGGTTTTCGGATACGCAGTATTTT. Translation: CASTYRFSDTQYF. The V and J genes are TRBV7-2 and TRBJ2-3, with D tentatively TRBD1 (5 bases). V lost 7 bases to trimming and J lost 6 bases, with 14 bases between them. Germline CDR1 and CDR2: SGHTA and FQGNSA. The CDR3 loop spans 13 amino acids.

The V and J genes are TRBV14 and TRBJ2-5; D might be TRBD2 (5 bases). From germline, CDR1 is SGHDN and CDR2 FVKESK. Trimming cost V 5 bases and J 11 bases, with 12 bases left between them. This CDR3 is 11 amino acids long. For the CDR3, the DNA is TGTGCCAGCAGCGAACTCTGGGAGCAGTACTTC. Its translation is CASSELWEQYF.

The chain is built from TRBV5-5 and TRBJ1-3; D ambiguous. The CDR3 contains 16 residues. Trimming removed 5 bases from V and 0 bases from J, with 15 bases in between. CDR1 is SGHKS and CDR2 is YYEKEE in the germline V gene (reference sequence). The CDR3, as DNA: TGTGCCAGCAGTCGTCGATTCGGGGACTCTGGAAACACCATATATTTT. It yields the protein CASSRRFGDSGNTIYF.

CDR3 sequence: CASRTREGEQPQHF. The CDR3 DNA follows: TGTGCCAGCAGGACCAGGGAGGGCGAACAGCCCCAGCATTTT. The chain recombines TRBV6-1 with TRBJ1-5; D perhaps matches TRBD1 (5 bases). Germline loops: CDR1 MNHNS, CDR2 SASEGT. This CDR3 is 14 amino acids long. Trimming shortened V by 6 bases and J by 7 bases, and 16 bases separated the two germline ends.